This entry is about one T cell receptor beta chain. This entry comes from a study of shared clonotypes between healthy human individuals. TCRdb's copy holds only in-frame clones and misses some; the assay was immunoSEQ multiplex PCR. The sample lists millions of clones; 95% were seen once. Between the trimmed V and J ends, which lost 3 bases and 1 base, there was a span of 13 bases. Germline lookup yields CDR1 SGHAT and CDR2 FQNNGV. The CDR3 is 15 residues long. The origin of this receptor is a man aged 18 to 30 in good health. The specimen was naive CD4+ T cells sorted from blood. Subset noted: CD45RA+ positively selected. V and J are TRBV11-2 and TRBJ2-7; D is unclear. The CDR3 sequence: CASSFSRTRSYEQYF. The CDR3 DNA sequence: TGTGCCAGCAGCTTTTCCCGAACACGGTCCTACGAGCAGTACTTC.